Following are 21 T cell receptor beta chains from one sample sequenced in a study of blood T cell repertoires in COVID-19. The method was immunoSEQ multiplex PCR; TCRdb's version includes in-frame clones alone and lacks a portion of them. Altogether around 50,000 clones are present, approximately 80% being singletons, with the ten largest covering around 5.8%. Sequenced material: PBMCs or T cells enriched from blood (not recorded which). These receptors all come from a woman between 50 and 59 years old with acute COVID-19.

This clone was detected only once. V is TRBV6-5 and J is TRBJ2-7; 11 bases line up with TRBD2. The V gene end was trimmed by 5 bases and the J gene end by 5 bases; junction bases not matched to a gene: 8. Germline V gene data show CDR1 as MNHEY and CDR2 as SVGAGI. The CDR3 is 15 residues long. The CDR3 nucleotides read TGTGCCAGCAGTAGCCGTAGCGGGGGGGTAGACGAGCAGTACTTC. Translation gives CASSSRSGGVDEQYF.

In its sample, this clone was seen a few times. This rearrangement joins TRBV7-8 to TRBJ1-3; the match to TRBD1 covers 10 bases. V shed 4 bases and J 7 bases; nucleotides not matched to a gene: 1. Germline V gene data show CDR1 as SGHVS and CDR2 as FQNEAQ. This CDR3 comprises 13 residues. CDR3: CASSSGQGNTIYF. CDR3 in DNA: TGTGCCAGCAGCTCGGGACAGGGGAACACCATATATTTT.

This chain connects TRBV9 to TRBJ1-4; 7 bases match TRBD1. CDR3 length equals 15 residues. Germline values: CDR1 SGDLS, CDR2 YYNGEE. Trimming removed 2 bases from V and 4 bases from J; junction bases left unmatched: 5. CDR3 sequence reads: CASSVLTGSNEKLFF. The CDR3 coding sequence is TGTGCCAGCAGCGTTCTGACAGGGAGTAATGAAAAACTGTTTTTT.

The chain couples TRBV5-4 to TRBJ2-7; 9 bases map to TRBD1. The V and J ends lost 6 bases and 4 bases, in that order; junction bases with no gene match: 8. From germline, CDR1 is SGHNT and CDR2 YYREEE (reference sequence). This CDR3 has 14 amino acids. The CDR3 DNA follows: TGTGCCAGCACCCCGGGGACAGGGAGGTACGAGCAGTACTTC. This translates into CASTPGTGRYEQYF.

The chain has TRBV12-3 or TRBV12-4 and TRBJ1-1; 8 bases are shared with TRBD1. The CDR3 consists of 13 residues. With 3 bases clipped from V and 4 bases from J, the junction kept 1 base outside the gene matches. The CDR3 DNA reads TGTGCCAGCAGTTTCCAGGGGGCCACTGAAGCTTTCTTT. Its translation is CASSFQGATEAFF.

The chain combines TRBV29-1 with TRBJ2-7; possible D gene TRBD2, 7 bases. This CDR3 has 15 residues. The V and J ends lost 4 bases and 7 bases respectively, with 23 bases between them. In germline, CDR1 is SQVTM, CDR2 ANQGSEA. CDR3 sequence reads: CSVGRAGARMEEQYF. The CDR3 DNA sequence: TGCAGCGTTGGGCGGGCGGGGGCCCGAATGGAAGAGCAGTACTTC.

The chain's CDR3 is CATSDLRGTGTDTQYF. DNA of the CDR3: TGTGCCACCAGTGATTTGAGGGGAACGGGCACAGATACGCAGTATTTT. V gene TRBV24-1 combines with J gene TRBJ2-3, with a weak D call TRBD1 (5 bases). CDR1 and CDR2 (germline): KGHDR, SFDVKD. This CDR3 has 16 amino acids. The V and J ends lost 0 bases and 1 base respectively, with 10 bases between them.

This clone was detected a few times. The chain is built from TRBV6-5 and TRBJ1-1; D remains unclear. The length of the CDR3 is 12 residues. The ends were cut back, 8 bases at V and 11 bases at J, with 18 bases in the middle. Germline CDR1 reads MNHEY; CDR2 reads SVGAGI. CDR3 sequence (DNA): TGTGCCAGCCGCAAGCACGGTTATGATGCTTTCTTT. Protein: CASRKHGYDAFF.

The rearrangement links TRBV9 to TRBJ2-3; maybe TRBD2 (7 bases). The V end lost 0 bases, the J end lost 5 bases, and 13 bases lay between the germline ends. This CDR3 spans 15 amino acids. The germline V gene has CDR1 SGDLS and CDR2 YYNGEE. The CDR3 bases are TGTGCCAGCAGCGTAGTTGGAGCGGGACAAGATACGCAGTATTTT. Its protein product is CASSVVGAGQDTQYF. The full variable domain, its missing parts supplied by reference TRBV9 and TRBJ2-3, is DSGVTQTPKHLITATGQRVTLRCSPRSGDLSVYWYQQSLDQGLQFLIQYYNGEERAKGNILERFSAQQFPDLHSELNLSSLELGDSALYFCASSVVGAGQDTQYFGPGTRLTVL.

CDR3 region: CASSELLGTDYGYTF. In DNA form, the CDR3 reads TGTGCCAGCAGTGAATTGTTGGGGACAGACTATGGCTACACCTTC. J is TRBJ1-2 and V is TRBV25-1, with 7 bases fitting TRBD1. This CDR3 comprises 15 residues. The J segment lost 3 bases and the V segment lost 1 base, leaving 5 bases of the junction unmatched. CDR1 is MGHDK and CDR2 is SYGVNS in the germline V gene.

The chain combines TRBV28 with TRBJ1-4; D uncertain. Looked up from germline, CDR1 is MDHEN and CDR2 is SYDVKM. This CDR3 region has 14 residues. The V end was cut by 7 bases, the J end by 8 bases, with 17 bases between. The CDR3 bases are TGTGCCAGCACCACCCCCGAGGGCCGGGAAAAACTGTTTTTT. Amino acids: CASTTPEGREKLFF. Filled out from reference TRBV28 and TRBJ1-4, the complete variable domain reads DVKVTQSSRYLVKRTGEKVFLECVQDMDHENMFWYRQDPGLGLRLIYFSYDVKMKEKGDIPEGYSVSREKKERFSLILESASTNQTSMYLCASTTPEGREKLFFGSGTQLSVL.

The CDR3 DNA reads TGTGCCAGCAGCTTCACAGGTAGCTCCTATAATTCACCCCTCCACTTT. This gives the protein CASSFTGSSYNSPLHF. The genes are TRBV7-4 and TRBJ1-6; a possible D gene is TRBD1 (5 bases). Trimming stripped 3 bases from V and 0 bases from J, with 9 bases between. This CDR3 comprises 16 residues. Germline loops: CDR1 SGHVT, CDR2 SQSDAQ.

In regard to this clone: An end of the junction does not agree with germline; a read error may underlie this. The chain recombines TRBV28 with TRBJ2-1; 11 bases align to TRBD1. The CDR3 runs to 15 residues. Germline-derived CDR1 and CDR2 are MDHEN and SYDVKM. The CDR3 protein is CASSYRDRGGNDQFF. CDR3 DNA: TGTGCCAGCAGTTACAGGGACAGGGGGGGCAATGACCAGTTCTTC.

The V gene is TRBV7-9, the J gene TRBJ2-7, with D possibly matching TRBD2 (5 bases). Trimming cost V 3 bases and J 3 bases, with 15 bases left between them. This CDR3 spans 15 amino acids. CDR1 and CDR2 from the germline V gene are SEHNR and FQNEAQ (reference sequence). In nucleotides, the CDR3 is TGTGCCAGCAGCTTCAGAGGACGGGGAGACTACGAGCAGTACTTC. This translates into CASSFRGRGDYEQYF.

CDR3 region: CATSERTGGIYGYTF. CDR3 in DNA: TGTGCCACCAGTGAAAGGACAGGGGGAATCTATGGCTACACCTTC. The chain combines TRBV24-1 with TRBJ1-2, with 10 bases lining up with TRBD1. V trimming: 4 bases; J trimming: 4 bases; junction bases outside the gene matches: 5. The CDR3 consists of 15 residues. Germline values: CDR1 KGHDR, CDR2 SFDVKD.

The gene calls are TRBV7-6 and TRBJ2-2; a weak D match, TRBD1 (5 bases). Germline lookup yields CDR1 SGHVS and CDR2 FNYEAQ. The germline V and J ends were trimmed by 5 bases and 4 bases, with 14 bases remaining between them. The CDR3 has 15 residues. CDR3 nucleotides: TGTGCCAGCAGCCCGATGCAGGGATTCACCGGGGAGCTGTTTTTT. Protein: CASSPMQGFTGELFF.

The CDR3 loop reads CASSFRTGGNYGYTF. Written as DNA, the CDR3 is TGTGCCAGCAGTTTTCGGACAGGGGGTAACTATGGCTACACCTTC. The gene calls are TRBV28 and TRBJ1-2; 10 bases align to TRBD1. CDR1 is MDHEN, CDR2 SYDVKM, per germline. V trimming: 3 bases; J trimming: 1 base; junction bases outside the gene matches: 2. The CDR3 spans 15 residues.

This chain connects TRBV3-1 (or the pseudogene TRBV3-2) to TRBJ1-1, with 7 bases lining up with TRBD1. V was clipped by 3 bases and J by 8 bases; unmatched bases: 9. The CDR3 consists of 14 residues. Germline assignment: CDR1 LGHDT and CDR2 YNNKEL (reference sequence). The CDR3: CASSQLRDRREAFF. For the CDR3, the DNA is TGTGCCAGCAGCCAGCTCCGGGACAGACGGGAAGCTTTCTTT.

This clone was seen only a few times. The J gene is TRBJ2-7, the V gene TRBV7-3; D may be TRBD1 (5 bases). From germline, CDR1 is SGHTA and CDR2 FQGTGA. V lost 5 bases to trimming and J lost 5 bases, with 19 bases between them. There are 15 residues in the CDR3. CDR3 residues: CASSQSENRLHEQYF. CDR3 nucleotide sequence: TGTGCCAGCAGCCAGAGTGAGAACAGGCTCCACGAGCAGTACTTC.

This CDR3 reads CASSLTGSQRYGYTF. As DNA, the CDR3 is TGCGCCAGCAGCTTAACAGGGTCACAGCGTTATGGCTACACCTTC. The chain joins TRBV5-1 to TRBJ1-2; possible D gene TRBD1, 6 bases. The length of the CDR3 is 15 residues. Germline CDR1 and CDR2: SGHRS and YFSETQ. V shed 2 bases and J shed 5 bases, with 16 bases lying between them.

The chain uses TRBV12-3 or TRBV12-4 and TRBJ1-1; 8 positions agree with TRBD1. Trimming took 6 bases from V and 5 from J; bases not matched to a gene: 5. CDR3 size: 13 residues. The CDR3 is CASSQGAGTEAFF. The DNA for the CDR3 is TGTGCCAGCAGCCAGGGGGCTGGGACTGAAGCTTTCTTT.